The T cell receptor (beta chain) described here comes from a study of beta chain features in type 1 diabetes. Overall study results and limits: These data did not resolve whether HLA type affects TCRB rearrangement. A moderate, significant TCRB CDR3 shortening appeared in type 1 diabetes across four CD4+ subsets.

Per donor, one heparinised blood draw averaged about 110 mL. In all sorted populations, purity surpassed 95%. Germline V CDR1 and CDR2: SGHVS, FQNEAQ. CDR3 size: 13 residues. The V gene lost 1 base and the J gene lost 6 bases, with 9 bases spanning the gap. Investigators reverse transcribed all isolated RNA, so they sequenced expressed TCRB transcripts. Clones were read by immunoSEQ multiplex PCR, and TCRdb kept only the in-frame ones, dropping some. This sample has around 250,000 clones, with roughly an eighth found just once. This clone was observed a handful of times. What it binds is not known. This sequence was found in a man aged 25-45 years with type 1 diabetes. The sequenced sample was naive CD4+ T cells from blood. The J gene is TRBJ1-1, the V gene TRBV7-8; D is possibly TRBD1 (5 bases). As DNA, the CDR3 is TGTGCCAGCAGCTTAGATCGGGGGGCTGAAGCTTTCTTT. Translation gives CASSLDRGAEAFF.